The 3 T cell receptor beta chains below all came from one sample that was sequenced in a study of blood T cell repertoires in COVID-19 (dated by TCRdb to 2019 to 2021). Libraries were made using the immunoSEQ multiplex PCR assay. Held by TCRdb, this immuneACCESS table contains in-frame sequences only and omits some clones. Under half of the omission traces to an unresolved V gene where checked; the cause of the rest is unknown. Recorded for this sample are 150,000 to 250,000 clones; roughly four fifths of them occurred a single time. The ten largest clones add up to around 11% of the sample. Sequencing was carried out using PBMCs or T cells enriched from blood (not recorded which). The receptors here all came from a man between 35 and 55 years old who had recovered from COVID-19.

V and J are TRBV5-1 and TRBJ1-2; D gene uncertain. The germline V and J ends were trimmed by 0 bases and 2 bases, with 5 bases remaining between them. The length of the CDR3 is 13 residues. Germline CDR1 is SGHRS and CDR2 is YFSETQ. CDR3 bases: TGCGCCAGCAGCTTGGCCGGGAACTATGGCTACACCTTC. Translating it yields CASSLAGNYGYTF.

This clone was seen just once. Sequence at one end of the junction differs from germline and may be a read error. The chain couples TRBV28 to TRBJ1-2; 7 nucleotides match TRBD1. CDR1 is MDHEN and CDR2 is SYDVKM in the germline V gene. This CDR3 contains 17 residues. DNA for the CDR3: TGTGCCAGCAGTTTAAATTATCCGTCGGGAGCAGGGGGATGGGTTAGCTTC. The encoded protein is CASSLNYPSGAGGWVSF.

The chain is built from TRBV4-1 and TRBJ1-4; D gene ambiguous. V lost 2 bases and J 5 bases, leaving 12 bases between the germline ends. This CDR3 has 15 residues. The germline V gene encodes CDR1 MGHRA and CDR2 YSYEKL. The CDR3 reads CASSQTGGLNEKLFF. CDR3 bases: TGCGCCAGCAGCCAAACTGGAGGGCTCAATGAAAAACTGTTTTTT.